Sequencing of this T cell receptor beta chain was carried out in a study of blood T cell repertoires in COVID-19. Germline CDR1 and CDR2: MNHEY and SMNVEV (reference sequence). Trimming cost V 3 bases and J 5 bases, with 16 bases left between them. This CDR3 region has 15 residues. Measured with immunoSEQ multiplex PCR; TCRdb has only the in-frame clones, and not every one. The sample contains roughly 160,000 clones, around 83% of which appear only once. This chain uses TRBV27 with TRBJ1-2, with a tentative D call TRBD1 (5 bases). This TCR derives from a woman aged 45-65 years with COVID-19, enrolled during active disease. The sample comprised peripheral blood. CDR3 in amino acids: CASSLTGLRAYGYTF. DNA of the CDR3: TGTGCCAGCAGTTTGACCGGGCTCAGGGCGTATGGCTACACCTTC.